The clone carrying this T cell receptor beta chain has just a few counts. The germline V gene has CDR1 MDHEN and CDR2 SYDVKM. With V trimmed by 8 bases and J by 4 bases, 7 bases remained unmatched. The CDR3 has 14 residues. This entry belongs to a study of coeliac disease. This table comes from immunoSEQ multiplex PCR, and its TCRdb copy is limited to in-frame clones, with some not included. The sample lists just over 4,000 clones, under 70% occurring once. This chain links TRBV28 with TRBJ1-5; 8 bases line up with TRBD1. Sequences were obtained from lymphocytes from the gut lamina propria. The TCR comes from a woman aged 25 to 45 without celiac disease. The CDR3 reads CASGLGTGNQPQHF. CDR3 coding DNA: TGTGCCAGCGGACTAGGGACAGGAAATCAGCCCCAGCATTTT.